This T cell receptor beta chain appears in the sequencing data of a study of T cells in Graves' hyperthyroidism and ophthalmopathy (dated by TCRdb to between 2018 and 2021). A note on the overall study: Peripheral blood was collected at initial diagnosis, before any treatment. A discovery cohort of approximately 100 patients, 43 with Graves' ophthalmopathy and approximately 60 with stable Graves' hyperthyroidism, was used to find distinguishing TCR V-J signatures. An independent validation cohort of about 20 hyperthyroidism patients and about 15 patients who later progressed to ophthalmopathy tested prospective prediction of ophthalmopathy. The approximately 98 discovery patients were randomly divided into training and test sets at a 7:3 ratio. In roughly six Graves' hyperthyroidism patients, the study also compared T-cell repertoires from thyroid tissue with T-cell repertoires from blood. Following sampling, methimazole starting at 30 mg daily was given to hyperthyroidism patients, and high-dose intravenous methylprednisolone was given to ophthalmopathy patients. According to the paper, TCR Vbeta CDR3 sequencing was carried out on about 140 peripheral blood samples, which came from approximately 43 ophthalmopathy, under 85 hyperthyroidism and about 17 progressor patients. On the study overall, not on this receptor specifically: Ophthalmopathy was separated from stable hyperthyroidism by a 13 V-J signature model, with approximately 85% sensitivity and around 81% specificity obtained in cross-validation and 80%/75% obtained in testing. No statistical method was used to set the sample size in advance, and investigators knew the group allocation. Most expanded thyroid clonotypes (frequency above 0.001) were also detected in blood, a finding suggesting that blood repertoires may reflect thyroid immune responses. In validation, progression to ophthalmopathy was predicted by the model with around 71% sensitivity and roughly 72% specificity, a median of roughly 6 months before onset.

Concerning this clonotype: Its antigen is still unknown. Base qualities are missing; no much larger clone stands one base away.

TCR beta CDR3 regions were amplified from RNA transcripts. The first round of RT-PCR for the TCR CDR3 was performed with the HTBI primer set and the Qiagen OneStep RT-PCR kit. A second multiplex PCR round built the libraries, followed by size selection and purification. The libraries were sequenced on an Illumina HiSeq2000 using paired-end 100 bp reads. The original methods were these. SOAPnuke was used to process the raw data, with reads discarded if the reads contained adapters or uncalled bases, had a mean Phred below 15, or lacked an exact constant-primer or identifier match. COPE v1.2.5 was used to merge high-quality paired reads, and clonotypes were defined as unique nucleotide sequences. Clonotypes were aligned to IMGT TRBV, TRBD and TRBJ reference segments using MiTCR v1.1. The analysis included only V-J combinations with a frequency above 0.0001, which together covered over 98% of the repertoires. The TCS score was defined as the ratio of F50 (clonal expansion) to E x V (chaos), calculated using BLOSUM62-based TCRdist between CDR3 peptides within each V-J. Welch's t-statistics and random forest reduced roughly 530 V-J features to roughly 13, which were used in a naive Bayes classifier (R e1071). The Morisita-Horn index was used to measure how similar the thyroid and blood repertoires were. In-frame beta chains were kept once TCRdb had trimmed the public reads at Q25 with fastp and called clones with MiXCR. Rows with one shared CDR3 protein collapse into an entry with the most common genes and DNA. The V and J calls come from TCRdb's annotation, not from the publication. The sample data list hundreds of thousands of distinct CDR3 sequences, and approximately 40% of these were observed just once. The top ten clones comprise approximately 8.7% of the sample.

The germline V gene provides CDR1 SNHLY and CDR2 FYNNEI. From cysteine to phenylalanine, the CDR3 is 14 amino acids long. Only CDR3 DNA is held: 42 bases, read in frame from base 1. V is cut back by 6 bases and J by 8 bases, with 11 bases in the junction unmatched. Graves' hyperthyroidism was defined as stable when no progression to ophthalmopathy occurred over 18 months of follow-up. Hyperthyroidism patients were newly diagnosed, with disease duration under 2 months, and aged 18 to 65 years. Patients with uncontrolled infections, other autoimmune diseases, pregnancy or lactation were excluded. Clinical symptoms, serum thyroxine and TRAb, thyroid ultrasound, and orbital computed tomography formed the basis for the diagnoses. Ficoll-Paque density gradient centrifugation was used to isolate PBMCs from approximately 10 ml of fresh peripheral blood. Total RNA was extracted using Trizol reagent, and RNA quality was assessed on an Agilent 2100 Bioanalyzer.

The V and J genes are TRBV2 and TRBJ1-2; 8 middle bases align to TRBD1. The sequenced sample was blood. The TCR comes from a man aged 18 to 30 with Graves' hyperthyroidism. The nucleotides read TGTGCCAGCAGAGGCCAGACAGGGGCAGACGGCTACACCTTC. Translated, this gives CASRGQTGADGYTF.